Below, one T cell receptor (beta chain) is given with its context. The sample is drawn from a study of cytomegalovirus exposure and HLA in healthy donors. It was with 60 Vbeta and 13 Jbeta primers that the PCR ran. Measured with immunoSEQ multiplex PCR; TCRdb has only the in-frame clones, and not every one. The listing contains over 100,000 clones. The trim removed 1 base at V and 7 bases at J, leaving 8 bases unmatched. The CDR3 totals 16 residues. Germline CDR1 is KGHSY and CDR2 is FQNENV. This clonotype originated in a man aged 18 to 30 in good health and CMV-seronegative. V gene TRBV16 combines with J gene TRBJ2-7; 12 nucleotides match TRBD1. The specimen sequenced was PBMCs. This CDR3 is CASSQLSGQGAQEQYF. In DNA form, the CDR3 reads TGTGCCAGCAGCCAATTGTCGGGACAGGGGGCCCAGGAGCAGTACTTC.